This T cell receptor (beta chain) is from a study of blood T cells in healthy people across ages. The draw of peripheral blood yielded roughly 9.1 milliliters from each donor. A second about 7 to 12 cycle PCR used barcoded and J-beta primers. TCRdb passed the 5' RACE reads through MiXCR, listing each CDR3 protein once. The table lists approximately 770,000 distinct CDR3 sequences, 55% to 75% of them singletons. CDR1 is MGHRA, CDR2 YSYEKL, per germline. There are 17 residues in the CDR3. Trimming cost V 5 bases and J 0 bases, with 17 bases left between them. Sequenced material: blood. The sequence was collected from a man between 25 and 39 years old in good health. The gene calls are TRBV4-1 and TRBJ2-1, with D perhaps TRBD1 (6 bases). The CDR3 loop reads CASSSRKTGPSYNEQFF. CDR3 bases: TGCGCCAGCAGCTCAAGGAAAACAGGGCCCTCCTACAATGAGCAGTTCTTC.